This TCR beta chain was found in a study of T cell responses to AZD1222 COVID-19 vaccine. Study-wide results and caveats: At 160-218 and 743-854, vaccine-associated CD4 TCRs were dominant, and they spanned spike. The donor cohort was predominantly white British with a female majority, and clonal diversity may have been underestimated. As reported, nearly half of all spike-specific TCRs target variant regions that are unmutated. With two AZD1222 doses given, Spike-specific TCR breadth and depth both rose.

With regard to this clone: What it recognizes is unknown.

V was shortened by 6 bases and J by 4 bases, with 12 bases between the two germline ends. The V gene's germline CDR1 is LNHDA and CDR2 SQIVND (reference sequence). The CDR3 length is 14 residues. The protocol was immunoSEQ multiplex PCR, while the TCRdb copy is restricted to in-frame clones and leaves out a portion. Among fewer than 110,000 clones listed, roughly 84% were seen once. This clonotype originated in an adult in good health. The material was peripheral blood, obtained on day 0 of AZD1222 vaccination. V usage is TRBV19 and J usage is TRBJ2-2; D is undetermined. CDR3 amino acids: CASRTRVGTGELFF. The CDR3 nucleotides are TGTGCCAGTAGAACCCGAGTTGGCACCGGGGAGCTGTTTTTT.